These 29 T cell receptor beta chains were sequenced from one sample in a study of blood T cell repertoires in COVID-19 (dated by TCRdb to 2018 to 2021). To prepare the library, the immunoSEQ multiplex PCR assay was applied. Not all clones reach the TCRdb copy of this immuneACCESS table, which keeps in-frame sequences only. Checked studies attribute under half of the gap to unresolved V genes and leave the rest unexplained. Counted in this sample were about 180,000 clones; around 83% of them appeared once. The ten largest account for about 8.3% of the sample. Sequencing was carried out using peripheral blood. The origin of the receptors is a woman aged 70 to 79 with COVID-19, enrolled during active disease.

V usage is TRBV5-6 and J usage is TRBJ2-2; D call uncertain. The CDR3 has 14 residues. Germline CDR1 and CDR2: SGHDT and YYEEEE. V lost 0 bases and J lost 5, with 8 bases in between. CDR3 coding DNA: TGTGCCAGCAGCTTGGGGTGGGCAACCGGGGAGCTGTTTTTT. It specifies CASSLGWATGELFF.

This chain's CDR3 is CAIRLLDTQYF. The CDR3, as DNA: TGTGCCATCCGACTCCTGGATACGCAGTATTTT. The rearrangement links TRBV2 to TRBJ2-3; no clear D. Trimming pared 10 bases from V and 6 bases from J, leaving 11 bases between. Germline V gene data show CDR1 as SNHLY and CDR2 as FYNNEI. The CDR3 sequence is 11 residues long.

V gene TRBV5-4 combines with J gene TRBJ1-2; no reliable D call. The CDR3 has 14 amino acids. Germline assignment: CDR1 SGHNT and CDR2 YYREEE (reference sequence). Between the trimmed V and J ends, which lost 4 bases and 0 bases, there was a span of 10 bases. This CDR3 reads CASSLTRSNYGYTF. The CDR3 nucleotides read TGTGCCAGCAGCCTGACACGATCTAACTATGGCTACACCTTC.

V and J are TRBV5-1 and TRBJ1-4; TRBD1 aligns across 12 bases. The germline gives CDR1 SGHRS, CDR2 YFSETQ. V shed 3 bases, J shed 11 bases, and the junction held 5 bases outside the gene matches. CDR3 length equals 14 residues. CDR3 in DNA: TGCGCCAGCAGCTCCGGGACAGGGGGCGTGAAACTGTTTTTT. This translates into CASSSGTGGVKLFF. The complete variable domain, with remaining parts taken from reference TRBV5-1 and TRBJ1-4, reads KAGVTQTPRYLIKTRGQQVTLSCSPISGHRSVSWYQQTPGQGLQFLFEYFSETQRNKGNFPGRFSGRQFSNSRSEMNVSTLELGDSALYLCASSSGTGGVKLFFGSGTQLSVL.

This chain joins TRBV15 and TRBJ2-2; possibly TRBD2 for D (5 bases). The CDR3 extends over 16 amino acids. V dropped 5 bases and J dropped 6 bases, with 19 bases sitting between them. Germline V gene lookup returns CDR1 LNHNV and CDR2 YYDKDF (reference sequence). CDR3 sequence (DNA): TGTGCCACCAGCCCCCTAGGAGGCCGGTACCCCGGGGAGCTGTTTTTT. Its translation is CATSPLGGRYPGELFF. The whole variable domain, filled in from reference TRBV15 and TRBJ2-2, reads DAMVIQNPRYQVTQFGKPVTLSCSQTLNHNVMYWYQQKSSQAPKLLFHYYDKDFNNEADTPDNFQSRRPNTSFCFLDIRSPGLGDTAMYLCATSPLGGRYPGELFFGEGSRLTVL.

This chain joins TRBV5-8 and TRBJ2-5, with 7 nucleotides matching TRBD2. V lost 0 bases to trimming and J lost 4 bases; unmatched junction nucleotides: 9. The CDR3 contains 16 residues. Germline V gene sequence: CDR1 SGHTS, CDR2 YDEGEE. The CDR3 loop reads CASSLDGGGRRETQYF. In DNA form, the CDR3 reads TGTGCCAGCAGCTTGGATGGCGGGGGTAGGAGAGAGACCCAGTACTTC.

The V call is TRBV10-3, the J call TRBJ2-7; 9 bases match TRBD2. Germline CDR1 reads ENHRY; CDR2 reads SYGVKD. The V gene end was trimmed by 1 base and the J gene end by 3 bases; junction bases not matched to a gene: 10. This CDR3 spans 17 amino acids. CDR3 in amino acids: CAISEWGGAGGVYEQYF. In DNA form, the CDR3 reads TGTGCCATCAGTGAGTGGGGAGGAGCGGGAGGCGTCTACGAGCAGTACTTC.

The chain couples TRBV4-3 to TRBJ2-3, with TRBD1 identical over 9 bases. Germline V gene data show CDR1 as LGHNA and CDR2 as YSLEER. This CDR3 has 17 residues. The ends lost 3 bases at V and 4 bases at J; junction bases unmatched: 11. CDR3 coding DNA: TGCGCCAGCAGCCAGAGGATTACCGGGACAGGGTCAGATACGCAGTATTTT. Protein sequence: CASSQRITGTGSDTQYF.

The V call is TRBV2, the J call TRBJ1-3, with D uncertain. This CDR3 has 15 amino acids. V lost 7 bases, J lost 4 bases, and 17 bases lay in between. The germline CDR1 and CDR2 sequences are SNHLY and FYNNEI. CDR3 sequence: CASKDQGTGGNTIYF. The CDR3 DNA sequence: TGTGCCAGCAAAGATCAAGGTACGGGAGGAAACACCATATATTTT. The full variable domain, completed using reference TRBV2 and TRBJ1-3, is EPEVTQTPSHQVTQMGQEVILRCVPISNHLYFYWYRQILGQKVEFLVSFYNNEISEKSEIFDDQFSVERPDGSNFTLKIRSTKLEDSAMYFCASKDQGTGGNTIYFGEGSWLTVV.

The chain joins TRBV10-3 to TRBJ2-2; 7 nucleotides match TRBD2. V lost 2 bases to trimming and J lost 1 base; unmatched junction nucleotides: 4. Germline values: CDR1 ENHRY, CDR2 SYGVKD. The CDR3 is made up of 16 amino acids. CDR3 in amino acids: CAISETPSGNTGELFF. Written as DNA, the CDR3 is TGTGCCATCAGTGAGACGCCTAGCGGGAACACCGGGGAGCTGTTTTTT.

This chain connects TRBV27 to TRBJ2-5, with 7 bases fitting TRBD1. Unmatched junction bases numbered 9, after V lost 6 bases and J lost 5 bases. Germline V gene sequence: CDR1 MNHEY, CDR2 SMNVEV (reference sequence). The CDR3 contains 14 residues. The chain's CDR3 is CASRALGGVETQYF. The CDR3 bases are TGTGCCAGCAGGGCCTTAGGGGGCGTGGAGACCCAGTACTTC.

This chain connects TRBV7-2 to TRBJ2-7, with TRBD2 as a possible D gene (6 bases). CDR1 is SGHTA and CDR2 is FQGNSA in the germline V gene. The CDR3 length is 17 residues. Between the trimmed V and J ends, which lost 1 base and 7 bases, there was a span of 23 bases. The CDR3 loop reads CASSLVVLRGNPREQYF. The CDR3 bases are TGTGCCAGCAGCTTAGTGGTGCTCCGGGGGAACCCGCGGGAGCAGTACTTC.

This chain links TRBV7-2 with TRBJ1-1, with D tentatively TRBD1 (5 bases). Germline-derived CDR1 and CDR2 are SGHTA and FQGNSA. The CDR3 length is 13 residues. Trimming removed 5 bases at V and 8 bases at J, with 15 bases between. Here the CDR3 reads CASSPLGQGEAFF. Written as DNA, the CDR3 is TGTGCCAGCAGCCCCCTTGGGCAGGGAGAAGCTTTCTTT.

The chain uses TRBV30 and TRBJ2-1, with 8 nucleotides matching TRBD1. CDR1 GTSNPN and CDR2 SVGIG come from the germline V gene (reference sequence). Unmatched junction bases numbered 7, after V lost 3 bases and J lost 0 bases. The length of the CDR3 is 16 residues. CDR3 sequence reads: CAWREGDRGSYNEQFF. CDR3 DNA sequence: TGTGCCTGGAGAGAGGGCGACAGGGGCTCCTACAATGAGCAGTTCTTC.

This clone was seen only once. The chain uses TRBV9 and TRBJ1-3, with D tentatively TRBD1 (5 bases). This CDR3 contains 16 residues. Trimming stripped 1 base from V and 0 bases from J, with 11 bases between. From germline, CDR1 is SGDLS and CDR2 YYNGEE. CDR3 protein: CASSVSLGGSGNTIYF. In DNA form, the CDR3 reads TGTGCCAGCAGCGTATCGTTGGGGGGCTCTGGAAACACCATATATTTT.

This clone was seen just once. The chain carries TRBV5-4 and TRBJ2-3; perhaps TRBD2 as D (6 bases). The CDR3 is 17 residues long. V was trimmed by 0 bases and J by 1 base, leaving 15 bases between them. CDR1 is SGHNT, CDR2 YYREEE, per germline (reference sequence). The CDR3 sequence is CASSLGDSSWGTDTQYF. As DNA, the CDR3 is TGTGCCAGCAGCTTGGGGGACTCCTCCTGGGGCACAGATACGCAGTATTTT.

The CDR3 region is CASSVGQGLNYEQYF. CDR3 bases: TGTGCCAGCAGCGTAGGACAGGGCCTGAACTACGAGCAGTACTTC. J is TRBJ2-7 and V is TRBV9; TRBD1 matches at 7 bases. The CDR3 consists of 15 residues. Germline V lookup: CDR1 SGDLS, CDR2 YYNGEE. V lost 0 bases to trimming and J lost 3 bases; unmatched junction nucleotides: 6.

This chain joins TRBV5-1 and TRBJ2-4, with 8 bases identical to TRBD1. Losses at the gene ends were 4 bases for V and 0 bases for J; bases not matched to a gene: 15. The length of the CDR3 is 19 residues. Germline loops: CDR1 SGHRS, CDR2 YFSETQ. Here the CDR3 DNA reads TGCGCCAGCAGCGCCTGGACAGGGTTGAGGGGGCTAGCCAAAAACATTCAGTACTTC. Its protein is CASSAWTGLRGLAKNIQYF. Using reference TRBV5-1 and TRBJ2-4 for the parts outside the CDR3, the full variable domain is KAGVTQTPRYLIKTRGQQVTLSCSPISGHRSVSWYQQTPGQGLQFLFEYFSETQRNKGNFPGRFSGRQFSNSRSEMNVSTLELGDSALYLCASSAWTGLRGLAKNIQYFGAGTRLSVL.

The chain has TRBV7-2 and TRBJ2-5; 10 bases align to TRBD2. The CDR3 is 15 residues long. After removal of 4 bases from V and 5 bases from J, the junction contained 7 bases not matched to a gene. Germline V gives CDR1 SGHTA, CDR2 FQGNSA. The CDR3 nucleotides read TGTGCCAGCAGCTACGTAGCGGGAGGTGTGGAGACCCAGTACTTC. It encodes CASSYVAGGVETQYF.

This clone has just one count. The chain carries TRBV24-1 and TRBJ2-3, with a tentative D call TRBD2 (6 bases). The CDR3 totals 15 residues. Trimming stripped 2 bases from V and 1 base from J, with 9 bases between. In germline, CDR1 is KGHDR, CDR2 SFDVKD. CDR3 bases: TGTGCCACCAGTGATTCGCCTAGCGGCACAGATACGCAGTATTTT. Translated: CATSDSPSGTDTQYF.

This clone was counted once. The chain joins TRBV6-6 to TRBJ2-5; the D gene is possibly TRBD2 (5 bases). The CDR3 totals 13 residues. The V end was cut by 6 bases, the J end by 1 base, with 9 bases between. Germline V lookup: CDR1 MNHNY, CDR2 SVGAGI (reference sequence). CDR3 loop: CASRTGTQETQYF. The CDR3 DNA sequence: TGTGCCAGCAGAACGGGAACCCAAGAGACCCAGTACTTC.

This clone has only one observation. The chain recombines TRBV11-3 with TRBJ2-2, with D perhaps TRBD2 (7 bases). The V gene lost 6 bases and the J gene lost 0 bases, with 20 bases spanning the gap. The CDR3 covers 18 residues. Germline CDR1 and CDR2: SGHNT and YENEEA. The CDR3 reads CASRYSYGGLANTGELFF. In nucleotides, the CDR3 is TGTGCCAGCAGATACTCTTACGGGGGGCTGGCGAACACCGGGGAGCTGTTTTTT.

The chain couples TRBV27 to TRBJ2-7, with a tentative D call TRBD1 (5 bases). CDR3 length: 18 amino acids. Germline V lookup: CDR1 MNHEY, CDR2 SMNVEV (reference sequence). Trimming shortened V by 5 bases and J by 7 bases, and 30 bases separated the two germline ends. The CDR3, as DNA: TGTGCCAGCAGTCACCTGGGGTCGAGACTGGGGCCCTTAGGGGAGCAGTACTTC. Translated, it gives CASSHLGSRLGPLGEQYF.

The chain couples TRBV29-1 to TRBJ1-1; no clear D. The length of the CDR3 is 13 residues. Germline V gene sequence: CDR1 SQVTM, CDR2 ANQGSEA. The V end lost 4 bases, the J end lost 4 bases, and 13 bases lay between the germline ends. CDR3 coding DNA: TGCAGCGTTGTGGGCCCTCGGGGCACTGAAGCTTTCTTT. This codes for CSVVGPRGTEAFF.

The chain employs TRBV27 and TRBJ2-5, with 8 bases matching TRBD1. J was trimmed by 6 bases and V by 3 bases; bases with no gene match: 6. CDR3 length equals 14 residues. Looked up from germline, CDR1 is MNHEY and CDR2 is SMNVEV (reference sequence). The CDR3 sequence: CASSLTGDVQTQYF. For the CDR3, the DNA is TGTGCCAGCAGTTTGACAGGGGACGTTCAGACCCAGTACTTC.

This chain connects TRBV30 to TRBJ1-2; no firm D call. The CDR3 covers 12 residues. V was pared by 2 bases and J by 6 bases, with 10 bases between. Germline CDR1 reads GTSNPN; CDR2 reads SVGIG (reference sequence). The CDR3 loop is CAWSPQSDGYTF. CDR3 nucleotides: TGTGCCTGGAGTCCACAGTCGGATGGCTACACCTTC.

V gene TRBV28 combines with J gene TRBJ2-1; 12 bases fit TRBD2. This CDR3 has 18 residues. Germline lookup yields CDR1 MDHEN and CDR2 SYDVKM. V shed 5 bases, J shed 0 bases, and the junction held 8 bases outside the gene matches. CDR3 residues: CASSQGLAGQNSYNEQFF. As DNA, the CDR3 is TGTGCCAGCAGTCAAGGACTAGCGGGACAAAACTCCTACAATGAGCAGTTCTTC.

The chain carries TRBV5-1 and TRBJ1-2, with D possibly matching TRBD1 (6 bases). This CDR3 has 13 amino acids. The germline V and J ends were trimmed by 4 bases and 3 bases, with 10 bases remaining between them. Germline CDR1 reads SGHRS; CDR2 reads YFSETQ. In nucleotides, the CDR3 is TGCGCCAGCAGCCAAACAGGGTACTATGGCTACACCTTC. It codes for CASSQTGYYGYTF.

This clone was picked up a small number of times. The chain is built from TRBV6-6 and TRBJ2-2; D perhaps matches TRBD2 (5 bases). Trimming left V 0 bases short and J 1 base short, with 9 bases between. The CDR3 totals 16 residues. Germline V CDR1 and CDR2: MNHNY, SVGAGI (reference sequence). This CDR3 reads CASSYSTSGNTGELFF. In nucleotides, the CDR3 is TGTGCCAGCAGTTACTCGACCAGCGGGAACACCGGGGAGCTGTTTTTT.